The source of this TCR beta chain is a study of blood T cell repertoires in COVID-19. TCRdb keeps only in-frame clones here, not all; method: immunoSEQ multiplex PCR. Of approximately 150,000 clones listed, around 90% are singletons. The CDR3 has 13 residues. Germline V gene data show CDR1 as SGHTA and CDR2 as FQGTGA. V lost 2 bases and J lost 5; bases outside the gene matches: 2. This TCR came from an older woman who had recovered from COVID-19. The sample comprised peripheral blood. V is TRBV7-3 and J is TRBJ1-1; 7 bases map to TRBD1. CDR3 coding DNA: TGTGCCAGCAGCTTAGGACAGGAGACTGAAGCTTTCTTT. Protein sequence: CASSLGQETEAFF. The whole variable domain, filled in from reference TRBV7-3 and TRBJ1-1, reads GAGVSQTPSNKVTEKGKYVELRCDPISGHTALYWYRQSLGQGPEFLIYFQGTGAADDSGLPNDRFFAVRPEGSVSTLKIQRTERGDSAVYLCASSLGQETEAFFGQGTRLTVV.